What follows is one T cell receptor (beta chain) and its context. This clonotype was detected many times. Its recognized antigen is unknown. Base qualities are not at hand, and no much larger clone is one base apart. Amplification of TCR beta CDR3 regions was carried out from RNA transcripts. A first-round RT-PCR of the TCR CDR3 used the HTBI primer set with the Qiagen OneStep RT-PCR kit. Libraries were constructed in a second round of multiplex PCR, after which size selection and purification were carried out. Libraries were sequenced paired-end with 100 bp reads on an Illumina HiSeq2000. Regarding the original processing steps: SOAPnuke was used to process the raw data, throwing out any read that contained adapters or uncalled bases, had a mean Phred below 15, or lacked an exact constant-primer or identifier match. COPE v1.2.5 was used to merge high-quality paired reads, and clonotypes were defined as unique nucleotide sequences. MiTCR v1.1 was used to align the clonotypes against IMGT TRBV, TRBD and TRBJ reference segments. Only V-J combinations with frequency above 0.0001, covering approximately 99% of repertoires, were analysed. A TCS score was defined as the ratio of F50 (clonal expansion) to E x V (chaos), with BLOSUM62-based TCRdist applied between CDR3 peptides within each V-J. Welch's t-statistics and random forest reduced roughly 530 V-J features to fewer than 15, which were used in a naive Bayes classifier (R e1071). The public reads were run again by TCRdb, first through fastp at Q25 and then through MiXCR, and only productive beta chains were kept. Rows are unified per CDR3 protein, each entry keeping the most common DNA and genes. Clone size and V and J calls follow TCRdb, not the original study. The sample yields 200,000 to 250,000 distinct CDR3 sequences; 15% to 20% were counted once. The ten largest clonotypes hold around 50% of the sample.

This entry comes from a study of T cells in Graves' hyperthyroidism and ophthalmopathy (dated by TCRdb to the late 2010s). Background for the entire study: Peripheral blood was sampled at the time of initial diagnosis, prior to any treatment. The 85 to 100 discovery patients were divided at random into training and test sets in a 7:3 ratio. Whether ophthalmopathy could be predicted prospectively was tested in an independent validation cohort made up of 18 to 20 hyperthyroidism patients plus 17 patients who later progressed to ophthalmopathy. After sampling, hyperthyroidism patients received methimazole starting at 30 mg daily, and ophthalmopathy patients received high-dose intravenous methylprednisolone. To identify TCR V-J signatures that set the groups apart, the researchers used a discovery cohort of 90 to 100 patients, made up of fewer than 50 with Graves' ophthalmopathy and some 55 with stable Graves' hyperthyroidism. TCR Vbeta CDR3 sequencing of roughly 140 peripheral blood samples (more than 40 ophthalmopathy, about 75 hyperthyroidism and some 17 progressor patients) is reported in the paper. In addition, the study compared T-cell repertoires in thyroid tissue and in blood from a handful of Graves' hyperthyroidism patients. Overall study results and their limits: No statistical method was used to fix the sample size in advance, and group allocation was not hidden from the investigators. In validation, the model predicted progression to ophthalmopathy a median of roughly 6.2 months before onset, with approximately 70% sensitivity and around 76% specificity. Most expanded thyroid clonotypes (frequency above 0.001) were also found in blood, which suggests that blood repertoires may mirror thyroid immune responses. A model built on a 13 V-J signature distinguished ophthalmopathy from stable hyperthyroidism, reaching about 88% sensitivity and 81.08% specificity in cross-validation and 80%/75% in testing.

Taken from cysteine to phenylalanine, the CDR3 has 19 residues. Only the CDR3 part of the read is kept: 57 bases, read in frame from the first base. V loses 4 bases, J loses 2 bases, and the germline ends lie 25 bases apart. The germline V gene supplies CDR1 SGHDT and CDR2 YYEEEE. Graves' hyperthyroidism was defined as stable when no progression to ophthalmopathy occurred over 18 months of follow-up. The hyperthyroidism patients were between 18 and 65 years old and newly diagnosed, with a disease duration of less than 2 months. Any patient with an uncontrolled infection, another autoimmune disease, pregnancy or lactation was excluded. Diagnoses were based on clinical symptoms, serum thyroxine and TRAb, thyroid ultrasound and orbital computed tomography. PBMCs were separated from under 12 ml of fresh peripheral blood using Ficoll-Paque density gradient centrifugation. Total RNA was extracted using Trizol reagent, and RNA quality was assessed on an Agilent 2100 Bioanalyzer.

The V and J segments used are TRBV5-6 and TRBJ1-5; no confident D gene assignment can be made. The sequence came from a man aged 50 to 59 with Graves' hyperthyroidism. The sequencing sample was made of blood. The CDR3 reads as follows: CASSPEGLDRRVGNQPQHF. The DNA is TGTGCCAGCAGCCCGGAAGGCCTGGACCGCCGAGTAGGCAATCAGCCCCAGCATTTT.